These 32 T cell receptor beta chains were sequenced from one sample in a study of T-cell reconstitution after alpha-beta-depleted transplantation in children (dated by TCRdb to 2016 to 2017). Library preparation was by PCR. Data came from an Illumina HiSeq 2500. TCR libraries were prepared with molecular barcoding, using unique molecular identifiers to normalize TCRbeta repertoire quantification. TCRdb reprocessed the public reads (quality trimming at Q25 with fastp, clone calling with MiXCR) and kept in-frame beta chains. Identical CDR3 proteins give one entry, which carries the most common genes and DNA. Within this sample are a few hundred thousand distinct CDR3 sequences, with under 13% of them counted one time only. The ten largest clones capture over 4.5% of the sample. The sequenced sample was PBMCs from the stem cell graft donor, obtained from the stem cell graft. These receptor sequences come from a human donor who donated a stem cell graft to a child with acute myeloid leukemia.

A few counts support this clonotype. V gene TRBV7-2 combines with J gene TRBJ2-7; 13 positions agree with TRBD2. V dropped 5 bases and J dropped 6; count of bases not matched to a gene: 10. CDR3 size: 16 residues. In germline, CDR1 is SGHTA, CDR2 FQGNSA. CDR3 nucleotide sequence: TGTGCCAGCAGCCCAGGGACTAGCGGGAACCACCCCGAGCAGTACTTC. Protein product: CASSPGTSGNHPEQYF.

The chain recombines TRBV7-3 with TRBJ2-4; D gene unclear. This CDR3 is 13 amino acids long. From germline, CDR1 is SGHTA and CDR2 FQGTGA. Deletions cut 3 bases from V and 8 bases from J, with 11 bases between. The CDR3 protein is CASSLVSSDIQYF. As DNA, the CDR3 is TGTGCCAGCAGCTTGGTCTCTTCGGACATTCAGTACTTC. The whole variable domain, filled in from reference TRBV7-3 and TRBJ2-4, reads GAGVSQTPSNKVTEKGKYVELRCDPISGHTALYWYRQSLGQGPEFLIYFQGTGAADDSGLPNDRFFAVRPEGSVSTLKIQRTERGDSAVYLCASSLVSSDIQYFGAGTRLSVL.

Ten or more counts support this clonotype. The chain joins TRBV19 to TRBJ2-1; TRBD1 is a possible D gene (5 bases). Germline CDR1 and CDR2: LNHDA and SQIVND (reference sequence). V shed 4 bases and J shed 10 bases, with 11 bases lying between them. The CDR3 runs 12 residues. This chain's CDR3 is CASSTGRGEQFF. The CDR3 coding sequence is TGTGCCAGTAGTACAGGGCGTGGCGAGCAGTTCTTC.

This chain joins TRBV7-2 and TRBJ2-3, with D uncertain. Germline V gives CDR1 SGHTA, CDR2 FQGNSA. This CDR3 is built from 15 residues. V was pared by 5 bases and J by 3 bases, with 15 bases between. The CDR3, as DNA: TGTGCCAGCAGCGTCCTTGTCCACTCTACAGATACGCAGTATTTT. This encodes CASSVLVHSTDTQYF. The variable domain in full, completed from reference TRBV7-2 and TRBJ2-3, reads GAGVSQSPSNKVTEKGKDVELRCDPISGHTALYWYRQSLGQGLEFLIYFQGNSAPDKSGLPSDRFSAERTGGSVSTLTIQRTQQEDSAVYLCASSVLVHSTDTQYFGPGTRLTVL.

The chain links TRBV20-1 to TRBJ2-2; D is perhaps TRBD1 (6 bases). Germline V gene data show CDR1 as DFQATT and CDR2 as SNEGSKA (reference sequence). Trimming took 0 bases from V and 3 from J, leaving 14 bases between them. The CDR3 length is 16 residues. The CDR3, as DNA: TGCAGTGCTAGAGATTTCAGGGGCTTGGACACCGGGGAGCTGTTTTTT. Protein sequence: CSARDFRGLDTGELFF.

Many counts were recorded for this clonotype. The chain joins TRBV28 to TRBJ2-7; the match to TRBD2 covers 9 bases. Germline V gives CDR1 MDHEN, CDR2 SYDVKM. V was clipped by 4 bases and J by 2 bases; unmatched bases: 9. The CDR3 covers 16 residues. CDR3 amino acids: CASSSLSGRTTYEQYF. CDR3 DNA sequence: TGTGCCAGCAGTTCCTTAAGCGGGAGGACCACCTACGAGCAGTACTTC.

The CDR3 protein is CASSAALDLNYGYTF. As DNA, the CDR3 is TGTGCCAGCAGCGCCGCATTGGACTTAAACTATGGCTACACCTTC. The gene calls are TRBV9 and TRBJ1-2, with no clear D. Germline CDR1 SGDLS, CDR2 YYNGEE. This CDR3 comprises 15 residues. Trimming took off 3 bases at V and 2 bases at J, with 14 bases between the two ends.

This chain joins TRBV3-1 and TRBJ1-3; D call uncertain. CDR1 and CDR2 (germline): LGHDT, YNNKEL (reference sequence). This CDR3 is built from 15 residues. V lost 1 base to trimming and J lost 0 bases, with 7 bases between them. The CDR3 sequence: CASSQGTNSGNTIYF. CDR3 bases: TGTGCCAGCAGCCAAGGAACAAACTCTGGAAACACCATATATTTT. Supplemented by reference TRBV3-1 and TRBJ1-3, the full variable domain reads DTAVSQTPKYLVTQMGNDKSIKCEQNLGHDTMYWYKQDSKKFLKIMFSYNNKELIINETVPNRFSPKSPDKAHLNLHINSLELGDSAVYFCASSQGTNSGNTIYFGEGSWLTVV.

This clonotype was detected a few times. The rearrangement links TRBV7-2 to TRBJ2-2; 7 bases map to TRBD1. V was pared by 1 base and J by 4 bases, with 6 bases of the junction left unmatched. The CDR3 loop spans 16 amino acids. The germline V gene encodes CDR1 SGHTA and CDR2 FQGNSA. This CDR3 reads CASSLGAGGSTGELFF. CDR3 nucleotides: TGTGCCAGCAGCTTAGGCGCAGGGGGATCCACCGGGGAGCTGTTTTTT. Based on the CDR3 plus reference TRBV7-2 and TRBJ2-2, the full variable domain is GAGVSQSPSNKVTEKGKDVELRCDPISGHTALYWYRQSLGQGLEFLIYFQGNSAPDKSGLPSDRFSAERTGGSVSTLTIQRTQQEDSAVYLCASSLGAGGSTGELFFGEGSRLTVL.

Many counts were recorded for this clonotype. The chain couples TRBV15 to TRBJ1-1; no reliable D call. Trimming left V 5 bases short and J 4 bases short, with 14 bases between. CDR1 is LNHNV and CDR2 is YYDKDF in the germline V gene (reference sequence). This CDR3 is built from 14 residues. The CDR3 bases are TGTGCCACCAGCCCGGAGGCGGGTGGCACTGAAGCTTTCTTT. Its translation: CATSPEAGGTEAFF.

In its sample, this clonotype was seen many times. The chain combines TRBV20-1 with TRBJ2-7; TRBD2 agrees at 11 bases. V shed 0 bases and J 5 bases; nucleotides not matched to a gene: 6. Germline CDR1 is DFQATT and CDR2 is SNEGSKA (reference sequence). The CDR3 runs 15 residues. For the CDR3, the DNA is TGCAGTGCTAGAGAGGCTAGCGGGGGGCCGGACGAGCAGTACGTC. Translating gives CSAREASGGPDEQYV.

The chain has TRBV6-2 or TRBV6-3 and TRBJ2-7, with 11 bases aligning to TRBD1. Germline CDR1 and CDR2: MNHEY and SVGEGT. After removal of 5 bases from V and 4 bases from J, the junction contained 4 bases not matched to a gene. The CDR3 loop spans 14 amino acids. The CDR3 spells CASSRGTGGYEQYV. The CDR3 DNA reads TGTGCCAGCAGTCGAGGGACAGGGGGTTACGAGCAGTACGTC.

This clonotype was seen repeatedly, ten times or more. V is TRBV21-1 and J is TRBJ2-5; the table's D call, TRBD2, was not checked against the DNA. TRBV21-1 is marked as a pseudogene. The CDR3 is 17 amino acids. The CDR3 DNA is TGTGCCAGCAGCAAAAGGGGAGAAAGGGGGCCCTCAGAGACCCAGTACTTC. It translates to CASSKRGERGPSETQYF.

This clonotype has a count of ten or more. V and J are TRBV10-3 and TRBJ2-3; D may be TRBD2 (5 bases). Trimming pared 9 bases from V and 4 bases from J, leaving 14 bases between. Per germline, CDR1 ENHRY and CDR2 SYGVKD. CDR3 length: 13 amino acids. The DNA of the CDR3 is TGTGCCATATCCCCCCGGGGTCCAGATACGCAGTATTTT. Amino acid sequence: CAISPRGPDTQYF.

The chain is built from TRBV20-1 and TRBJ2-1; 7 bases match TRBD1. The CDR3 spans 13 residues. V trimming: 4 bases; J trimming: 6 bases; junction bases outside the gene matches: 6. The V gene's germline CDR1 is DFQATT and CDR2 SNEGSKA (reference sequence). CDR3 in DNA: TGCAGTGCTACCGCGAGACAGGGCAATGAGCAGTTCTTC. It is translated as CSATARQGNEQFF.

This clonotype was seen only a few times. The chain carries TRBV3-1 and TRBJ2-1; D uncertain. This CDR3 spans 13 amino acids. Germline lookup yields CDR1 LGHDT and CDR2 YNNKEL (reference sequence). Trimming shortened V by 0 bases and J by 4 bases, and 4 bases separated the two germline ends. The CDR3 DNA is TGTGCCAGCAGCCAAGAGTGGTACAATGAGCAGTTCTTC. Translating gives CASSQEWYNEQFF.

The chain couples TRBV7-2 to TRBJ2-4; D is uncertain. CDR1 and CDR2 from the germline V gene are SGHTA and FQGNSA. This CDR3 has 16 residues. V dropped 4 bases and J dropped 0 bases, with 13 bases sitting between them. The CDR3 DNA reads TGTGCCAGCAGCTCCGGGCCGTCCTTAGCCAAAAACATTCAGTACTTC. Encoded protein: CASSSGPSLAKNIQYF.

V gene TRBV27 combines with J gene TRBJ2-2; a weak D match, TRBD1 (6 bases). The V and J ends lost 6 bases and 0 bases respectively, with 14 bases between them. The germline V gene has CDR1 MNHEY and CDR2 SMNVEV (reference sequence). The CDR3 extends over 16 amino acids. The CDR3, as DNA: TGTGCCAGCAGCCAAACACAGGGCACGAACACCGGGGAGCTGTTTTTT. Translation: CASSQTQGTNTGELFF.

V and J are TRBV6-1 and TRBJ1-2; a weak D match, TRBD1 (6 bases). The CDR3 has 13 residues. Deletions cut 6 bases from V and 1 base from J, with 9 bases between. The germline V gene encodes CDR1 MNHNS and CDR2 SASEGT. CDR3 residues: CASRGQLNYGYTF. CDR3 DNA sequence: TGTGCCAGCAGAGGACAGCTTAACTATGGCTACACCTTC.

V gene TRBV6-5 combines with J gene TRBJ2-3, with unresolved D. The CDR3 has 15 amino acids. V was clipped by 6 bases and J by 1 base, with 14 bases between them. The germline V gene encodes CDR1 MNHEY and CDR2 SVGAGI. The CDR3 protein is CASRYRAVRTDTQYF. Written as DNA, the CDR3 is TGTGCCAGCAGATACCGGGCTGTTCGCACAGATACGCAGTATTTT.

In its sample, this clonotype was seen a few times. The chain recombines TRBV20-1 with TRBJ2-3, with TRBD2 matching 7 bases. The germline V gene has CDR1 DFQATT and CDR2 SNEGSKA (reference sequence). This CDR3 contains 13 residues. Unmatched junction bases numbered 5, after V lost 0 bases and J lost 8 bases. DNA of the CDR3: TGCAGTGCTAGAGATACCCCTAGCGGTACGCAGTATTTT. This codes for CSARDTPSGTQYF.

This clonotype occurred many times. The chain is built from TRBV3-1 and TRBJ1-3, with D unresolved. The germline V gene has CDR1 LGHDT and CDR2 YNNKEL (reference sequence). The V gene lost 4 bases and the J gene lost 0 bases, with 10 bases spanning the gap. CDR3 length: 15 residues. CDR3: CASSLTATSGNTIYF. The CDR3 region has the DNA TGTGCCAGCAGCCTAACAGCGACCTCTGGAAACACCATATATTTT.

This chain links TRBV7-2 with TRBJ2-5; 12 positions match TRBD1. This CDR3 has 16 amino acids. J lost 5 bases, V lost 6 bases, and 10 bases had no gene match. Germline CDR1 and CDR2: SGHTA and FQGNSA. CDR3 protein: CASRFGGQGAGETQYF. In DNA, the CDR3 is TGTGCCAGCAGATTTGGGGGACAGGGGGCCGGGGAGACCCAGTACTTC.

The sample holds a few counts of this clonotype. The chain uses TRBV20-1 and TRBJ2-7; possible D gene TRBD2, 5 bases. The CDR3 consists of 13 residues. V was trimmed by 2 bases and J by 2 bases, leaving 10 bases between them. Germline V gene data show CDR1 as DFQATT and CDR2 as SNEGSKA (reference sequence). The CDR3 nucleotides are TGCAGTGCTAGATTACTAGGACCCTACGAGCAGTACTTC. As protein: CSARLLGPYEQYF.

The gene calls are TRBV4-1 and TRBJ2-3, with no clear D. CDR3 length: 17 amino acids. The V gene's germline CDR1 is MGHRA and CDR2 YSYEKL. The V end lost 6 bases, the J end lost 2 bases, and 21 bases lay between the germline ends. The chain's CDR3 is CASRRPYRALLTDTQYF. As DNA, the CDR3 is TGCGCCAGCAGGCGTCCTTACCGGGCCCTTCTCACAGATACGCAGTATTTT.

CDR3 protein: CSARAPNSGGAVSDTQYF. The CDR3 DNA reads TGCAGTGCTAGAGCTCCGAATAGCGGGGGGGCCGTATCAGATACGCAGTATTTT. The V gene is TRBV20-1, the J gene TRBJ2-3; TRBD2 agrees at 11 bases. The junction had 13 bases not matched to a gene; V was cut back by 1 base and J by 4 bases. The CDR3 loop spans 18 amino acids. Germline-derived CDR1 and CDR2 are DFQATT and SNEGSKA (reference sequence).

The genes are TRBV6-1 and TRBJ2-6, with D possibly matching TRBD1 (5 bases). V was trimmed by 10 bases and J by 2 bases, leaving 18 bases between them. The CDR3 contains 16 residues. Germline V gives CDR1 MNHNS, CDR2 SASEGT. CDR3 region: CATKGIGGTGANVLTF. In DNA form, the CDR3 reads TGTGCCACCAAGGGGATTGGCGGAACTGGGGCCAACGTCCTGACTTTC.

This clonotype was detected many times. V usage is TRBV4-2 and J usage is TRBJ1-2; no definite D call. The CDR3 is made up of 13 amino acids. V lost 3 bases to trimming and J lost 3 bases, with 8 bases between them. Germline V lookup: CDR1 LGHNA, CDR2 YNFKEQ. CDR3 sequence (DNA): TGTGCCAGCAGCCAGGGCAGCGACTATGGCTACACCTTC. Translated, it gives CASSQGSDYGYTF.

V gene TRBV7-2 combines with J gene TRBJ2-7; no reliable D call. The CDR3 covers 13 residues. Germline CDR1 reads SGHTA; CDR2 reads FQGNSA. V was cut by 5 bases and J by 1 base, with 9 bases left in between. The CDR3 sequence: CASSPSVSYEQYV. CDR3 DNA: TGTGCCAGCAGCCCGTCGGTGTCCTACGAGCAGTACGTC.

The rearrangement joins TRBV7-6 to TRBJ1-3; 9 positions match TRBD1. Trimming cost V 4 bases and J 4 bases; bases outside gene matches: 5. CDR3 size: 15 residues. Germline V gene data show CDR1 as SGHVS and CDR2 as FNYEAQ. DNA for the CDR3: TGTGCCAGCAGCTCGGGACAGGGCAGGGGAAACACCATATATTTT. It codes for CASSSGQGRGNTIYF.

Only a few counts were recorded for this clonotype. This chain uses TRBV7-9 with TRBJ2-1, with a possible D match to TRBD1 (5 bases). The CDR3 spans 15 residues. Trimming left V 5 bases short and J 5 bases short, with 16 bases between. The V gene's germline CDR1 is SEHNR and CDR2 FQNEAQ (reference sequence). CDR3 sequence (DNA): TGTGCCAGCAGCCGGGTGGGGCCCCTTCACAATGAGCAGTTCTTC. Translation: CASSRVGPLHNEQFF.

This sequence joins TRBV27 and TRBJ1-4; tentatively, D is TRBD1 (5 bases). The CDR3 spans 16 residues. Trimming pared 6 bases from V and 8 bases from J, leaving 22 bases between. CDR1 and CDR2 from the germline V gene are MNHEY and SMNVEV (reference sequence). The CDR3 region is CASRPNAGGYKEKLFF. DNA for the CDR3: TGTGCCAGCAGACCCAACGCTGGGGGATATAAGGAAAAACTGTTTTTT.